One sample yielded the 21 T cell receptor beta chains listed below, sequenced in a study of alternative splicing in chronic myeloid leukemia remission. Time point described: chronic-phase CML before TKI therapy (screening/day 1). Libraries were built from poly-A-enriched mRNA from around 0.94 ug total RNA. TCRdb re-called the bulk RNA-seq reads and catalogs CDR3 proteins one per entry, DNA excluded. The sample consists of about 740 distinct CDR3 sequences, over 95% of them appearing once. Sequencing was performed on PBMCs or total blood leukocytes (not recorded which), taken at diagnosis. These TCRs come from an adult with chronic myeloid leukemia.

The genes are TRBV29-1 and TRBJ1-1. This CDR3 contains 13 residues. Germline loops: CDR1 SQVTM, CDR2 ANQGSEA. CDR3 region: CSVEGGGNTEAFF.

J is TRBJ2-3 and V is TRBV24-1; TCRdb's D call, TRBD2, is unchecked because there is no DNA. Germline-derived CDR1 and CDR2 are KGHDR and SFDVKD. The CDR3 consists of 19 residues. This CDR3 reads CATSAADAPSGPRGGTQYF.

The CDR3 protein is CASTKSGPPYNEQFF. The chain has TRBV19 and TRBJ2-1; as DNA is missing, the TRBD2 call by TCRdb cannot be tested. In germline, CDR1 is LNHDA, CDR2 SQIVND (reference sequence). The CDR3 runs to 15 residues. The whole variable domain, remainder taken from reference TRBV19 and TRBJ2-1, is DGGITQSPKYLFRKEGQNVTLSCEQNLNHDAMYWYRQDPGQGLRLIYYSQIVNDFQKGDIAEGYSVSREKKESFPLTVTSAQKNPTAFYLCASTKSGPPYNEQFFGPGTRLTVL.

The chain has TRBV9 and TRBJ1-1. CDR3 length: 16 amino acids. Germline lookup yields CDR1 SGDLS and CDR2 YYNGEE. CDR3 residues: CASSAGQQGRSTEAFF. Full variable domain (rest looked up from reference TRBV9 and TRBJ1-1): DSGVTQTPKHLITATGQRVTLRCSPRSGDLSVYWYQQSLDQGLQFLIQYYNGEERAKGNILERFSAQQFPDLHSELNLSSLELGDSALYFCASSAGQQGRSTEAFFGQGTRLTVV.

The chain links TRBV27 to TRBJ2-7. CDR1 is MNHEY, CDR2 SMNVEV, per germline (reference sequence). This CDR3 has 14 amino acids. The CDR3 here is CASRVFTDSYEQYF.

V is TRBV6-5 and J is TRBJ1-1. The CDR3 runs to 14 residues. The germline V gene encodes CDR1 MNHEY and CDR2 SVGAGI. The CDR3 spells CASSYSFAVQEAFF.

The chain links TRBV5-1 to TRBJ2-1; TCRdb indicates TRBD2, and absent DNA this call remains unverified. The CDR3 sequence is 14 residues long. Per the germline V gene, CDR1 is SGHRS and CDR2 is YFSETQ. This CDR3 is CASSHRDGYNEQFF.

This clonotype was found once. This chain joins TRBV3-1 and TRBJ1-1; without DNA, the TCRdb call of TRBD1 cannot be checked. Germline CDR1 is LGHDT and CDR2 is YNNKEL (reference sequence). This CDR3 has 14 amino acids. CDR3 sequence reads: CASSKTGGNTEAFF. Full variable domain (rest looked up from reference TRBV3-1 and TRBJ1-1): DTAVSQTPKYLVTQMGNDKSIKCEQNLGHDTMYWYKQDSKKFLKIMFSYNNKELIINETVPNRFSPKSPDKAHLNLHINSLELGDSAVYFCASSKTGGNTEAFFGQGTRLTVV.

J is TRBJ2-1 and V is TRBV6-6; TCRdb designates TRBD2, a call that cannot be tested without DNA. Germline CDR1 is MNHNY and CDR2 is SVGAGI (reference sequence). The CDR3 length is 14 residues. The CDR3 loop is CASSERTSLNEQFF.

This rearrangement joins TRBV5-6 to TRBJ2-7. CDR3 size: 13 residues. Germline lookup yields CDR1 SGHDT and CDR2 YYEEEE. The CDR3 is CASRRTASYEQYF.

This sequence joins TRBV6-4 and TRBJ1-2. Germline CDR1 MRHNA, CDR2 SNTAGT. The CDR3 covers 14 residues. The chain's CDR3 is CASSMTGGSYGYTF.

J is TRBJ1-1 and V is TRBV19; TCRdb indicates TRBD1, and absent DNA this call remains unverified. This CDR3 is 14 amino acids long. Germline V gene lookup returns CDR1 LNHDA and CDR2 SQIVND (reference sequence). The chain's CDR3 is CASSRDRADTEAFF.

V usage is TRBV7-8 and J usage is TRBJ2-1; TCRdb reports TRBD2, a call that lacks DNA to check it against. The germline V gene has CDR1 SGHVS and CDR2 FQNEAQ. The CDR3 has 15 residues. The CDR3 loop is CASAKWTSGYNEQFF.

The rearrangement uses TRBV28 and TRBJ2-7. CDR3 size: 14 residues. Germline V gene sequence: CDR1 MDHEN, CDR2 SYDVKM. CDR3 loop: CASSLRDPTYEQYF. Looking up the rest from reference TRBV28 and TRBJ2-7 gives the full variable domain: DVKVTQSSRYLVKRTGEKVFLECVQDMDHENMFWYRQDPGLGLRLIYFSYDVKMKEKGDIPEGYSVSREKKERFSLILESASTNQTSMYLCASSLRDPTYEQYFGPGTRLTVT.

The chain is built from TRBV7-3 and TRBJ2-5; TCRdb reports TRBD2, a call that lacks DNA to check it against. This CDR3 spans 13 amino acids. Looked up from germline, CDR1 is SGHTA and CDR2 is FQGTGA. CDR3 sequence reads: CASSLARGETQYF.

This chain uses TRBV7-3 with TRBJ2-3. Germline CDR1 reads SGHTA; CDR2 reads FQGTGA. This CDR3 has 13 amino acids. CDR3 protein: CASSLALLDTQYF.

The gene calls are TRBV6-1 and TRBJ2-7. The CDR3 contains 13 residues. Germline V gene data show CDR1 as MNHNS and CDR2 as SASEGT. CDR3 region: CASMTTVLYEQYF.

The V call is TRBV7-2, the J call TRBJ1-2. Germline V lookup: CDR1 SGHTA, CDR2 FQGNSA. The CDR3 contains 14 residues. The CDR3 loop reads CASSLGPLENGYTF.

CDR3: CAWSPLPSGTDSFYNEQFF. The genes are TRBV30 and TRBJ2-1; the D gene TCRdb calls, TRBD2, cannot be checked with no DNA. Germline V lookup: CDR1 GTSNPN, CDR2 SVGIG (reference sequence). This CDR3 is built from 19 residues.

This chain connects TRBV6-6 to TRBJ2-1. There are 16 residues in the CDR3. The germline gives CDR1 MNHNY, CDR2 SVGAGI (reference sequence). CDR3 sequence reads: CASSYSSFMTDNEQFF.

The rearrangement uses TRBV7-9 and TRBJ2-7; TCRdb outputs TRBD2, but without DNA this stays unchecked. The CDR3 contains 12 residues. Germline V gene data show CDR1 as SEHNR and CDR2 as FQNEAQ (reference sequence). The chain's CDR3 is CASSFGGAEQYF.